This TCR beta chain stems from a study of vaccination effects on CD4 cells after COVID-19. There are a few counts of this clone. Its antigen is not identified. Profiled with immunoSEQ multiplex PCR; TCRdb holds only in-frame clones, not every one. The sample consists of about 53,000 clones, 70% to 80% of them appearing once. On roughly day 10 of culture, CD4+ T cells were separated out. It was on days 3 and 7 that half the medium was replaced with IL-2 medium. Trimming pared 0 bases from V and 7 bases from J, leaving 6 bases between. The V gene's germline CDR1 is SGHTA and CDR2 FQGNSA. The CDR3 covers 12 residues.

Source: CD4+ T cells from PBMCs cultured without peptide, taken before COVID-19 vaccination. This TCR was sampled from a human donor who received a COVID-19 vaccine. The genes are TRBV7-2 and TRBJ2-5; no definite D call. The CDR3 reads CASSLAPPTQYF. CDR3 DNA: TGTGCCAGCAGCTTAGCCCCTCCGACCCAGTACTTC.